This T cell receptor beta chain appears in the sequencing data of a study of T cell repertoires in cytomegalovirus infection. At the level of the study: HLA-B-restricted CMV epitopes that are well studied were used alongside recently identified HLA-C-restricted ones. It was the public TCR beta signatures that indicated both CMV infection and matching HLA type.

This clonotype was recorded a few times. The antigen remains unidentified. Each CDR3 protein is one row after TCRdb ran MiXCR on the reads. Among about 700,000 distinct CDR3 sequences listed, about 30% were seen once. From germline, CDR1 is LGHNA and CDR2 YNFKEQ. J was trimmed by 1 base and V by 0 bases; bases with no gene match: 3. The CDR3 loop spans 16 amino acids. Study results and caveats: What dominated the ex vivo response were HLA-C-restricted CMV-specific TCR beta clonotypes. Individuals carrying CMV plus the relevant HLA were identified by cumulative frequency of public TCR beta families.

The receptor's source is a human donor in good health (CMV status not recorded). Some clones in this sample may be carry-over from other donors' samples. The chain uses TRBV4-2 and TRBJ2-5; TRBD2 matches 9 bases. Sequenced here: cultured PBMCs, sampled from culture after CMV antigen stimulation. CDR3 in amino acids: CASSQDGRGGQETQYF. In DNA, the CDR3 is TGTGCCAGCAGCCAAGATGGGCGGGGGGGCCAAGAGACCCAGTACTTC.